This passage covers 12 T cell receptor beta chains from one sample sequenced in a study of blood T cell repertoires in COVID-19. Sequenced by immunoSEQ multiplex PCR; TCRdb stores in-frame clones only, minus some. The sample lists roughly 150,000 clones, around 81% occurring once. Sequencing used peripheral blood. The origin of the receptors is a man between 65 and 85 years old who had recovered from COVID-19.

The chain couples TRBV27 to TRBJ1-4; 9 bases are shared with TRBD1. The CDR3 totals 14 residues. The germline CDR1 and CDR2 sequences are MNHEY and SMNVEV (reference sequence). J was trimmed by 7 bases and V by 3 bases; bases with no gene match: 3. In nucleotides, the CDR3 is TGTGCCAGCAGTTTTGGGACAGGGACTGAAAAACTGTTTTTT. Translation: CASSFGTGTEKLFF.

The genes are TRBV15 and TRBJ2-3; a weak D match, TRBD2 (6 bases). Germline CDR1 is LNHNV and CDR2 is YYDKDF (reference sequence). The ends were cut back, 1 base at V and 2 bases at J, with 13 bases in the middle. The CDR3 runs 16 residues. CDR3 residues: CATSRVSGQPTDTQYF. The CDR3 region has the DNA TGTGCCACCAGCAGAGTGAGCGGGCAACCCACAGATACGCAGTATTTT.

The chain has TRBV5-1 and TRBJ2-7; TRBD1 matches 10 bases. The CDR3 covers 14 residues. Germline loops: CDR1 SGHRS, CDR2 YFSETQ. Unmatched junction bases numbered 3, after V lost 3 bases and J lost 3 bases. In DNA form, the CDR3 reads TGCGCCAGCAGCTGGACAGGGGGAGGCTACGAGCAGTACTTC. Encoded protein: CASSWTGGGYEQYF.

This clone was seen just once. DNA of the CDR3: TGTGCCAGTAGGTCCACCCCGGAGACAGGAGGAATGAATGAGCAGTTCTTC. Its protein product is CASRSTPETGGMNEQFF. The genes are TRBV19 and TRBJ2-1, with TRBD1 as a possible D gene (6 bases). The germline CDR1 and CDR2 sequences are LNHDA and SQIVND (reference sequence). Trimming took 6 bases from V and 7 from J, leaving 25 bases between them. CDR3 size: 17 residues.

This chain joins TRBV30 and TRBJ2-3, with D perhaps matching TRBD2 (5 bases). Looked up from germline, CDR1 is GTSNPN and CDR2 is SVGIG (reference sequence). CDR3 length: 12 amino acids. V was pared by 1 base and J by 5 bases, with 7 bases between. The CDR3 sequence: CAWSGGGDTQYF. In nucleotides, the CDR3 is TGTGCCTGGAGTGGCGGAGGAGATACGCAGTATTTT.

The V call is TRBV19, the J call TRBJ1-4, with D maybe TRBD1 (6 bases). The CDR3 contains 15 residues. The V end lost 5 bases, the J end lost 6 bases, and 16 bases lay between the germline ends. CDR1 and CDR2 from the germline V gene are LNHDA and SQIVND (reference sequence). The CDR3 protein is CASSSQGKIDEKLFF. The CDR3 DNA is TGTGCCAGTAGTTCCCAGGGGAAAATAGATGAAAAACTGTTTTTT. The entire variable domain, with the rest obtained from reference TRBV19 and TRBJ1-4, is as follows: DGGITQSPKYLFRKEGQNVTLSCEQNLNHDAMYWYRQDPGQGLRLIYYSQIVNDFQKGDIAEGYSVSREKKESFPLTVTSAQKNPTAFYLCASSSQGKIDEKLFFGSGTQLSVL.

This chain links TRBV18 with TRBJ1-4; a possible D gene is TRBD1 (6 bases). The CDR3 runs to 14 residues. Trimming took off 8 bases at V and 5 bases at J, with 15 bases between the two ends. CDR1 KGHSH and CDR2 LQKENI come from the germline V gene. The CDR3 coding sequence is TGTGCCAGCGCCGAGGGGGGGGCGAATGAAAAACTGTTTTTT. It is translated as CASAEGGANEKLFF.

The chain has TRBV10-3 and TRBJ2-7; unclear D gene. This CDR3 has 14 amino acids. Germline values: CDR1 ENHRY, CDR2 SYGVKD. V was clipped by 1 base and J by 1 base, with 8 bases between them. The CDR3 loop reads CAISEYLESYEQYF. The CDR3 nucleotides are TGTGCCATCAGTGAGTACCTAGAATCCTACGAGCAGTACTTC.

The chain couples TRBV14 to TRBJ1-1; TRBD1 aligns across 9 bases. With 1 base clipped from V and 11 bases from J, the junction kept 11 bases outside the gene matches. There are 15 residues in the CDR3. Germline-derived CDR1 and CDR2 are SGHDN and FVKESK. The CDR3 DNA reads TGTGCCAGCAGCCAAGTGGGACAGGGAGAGGTGCGGGCTTTCTTT. It encodes CASSQVGQGEVRAFF.

This clone was seen a handful of times. The V call is TRBV19, the J call TRBJ2-2; D possibly corresponds to TRBD1 (5 bases). CDR1 and CDR2 (germline): LNHDA, SQIVND (reference sequence). V dropped 7 bases and J dropped 3 bases, with 15 bases sitting between them. The CDR3 runs to 15 residues. This CDR3 reads CASIHRGGYTGELFF. CDR3 DNA sequence: TGTGCCAGTATCCATAGGGGCGGTTACACCGGGGAGCTGTTTTTT.

The chain recombines TRBV7-8 with TRBJ1-2, with a possible D match to TRBD1 (5 bases). V was clipped by 2 bases and J by 0 bases, with 7 bases between them. This CDR3 is 14 amino acids long. Germline-derived CDR1 and CDR2 are SGHVS and FQNEAQ. DNA of the CDR3: TGTGCCAGCAGCTTACAGGGAACTAACTATGGCTACACCTTC. Its protein is CASSLQGTNYGYTF.

The gene calls are TRBV3-1 (or the pseudogene TRBV3-2) and TRBJ2-5; 9 positions agree with TRBD2. Germline values: CDR1 LGHDT, CDR2 YNNKEL (reference sequence). V was clipped by 4 bases and J by 7 bases; unmatched bases: 10. The CDR3 is 15 amino acids. The DNA of the CDR3 is TGTGCCAGCAGCCCGTCTAGCGGGATCCTCGGGACCCAGTACTTC. This translates into CASSPSSGILGTQYF.